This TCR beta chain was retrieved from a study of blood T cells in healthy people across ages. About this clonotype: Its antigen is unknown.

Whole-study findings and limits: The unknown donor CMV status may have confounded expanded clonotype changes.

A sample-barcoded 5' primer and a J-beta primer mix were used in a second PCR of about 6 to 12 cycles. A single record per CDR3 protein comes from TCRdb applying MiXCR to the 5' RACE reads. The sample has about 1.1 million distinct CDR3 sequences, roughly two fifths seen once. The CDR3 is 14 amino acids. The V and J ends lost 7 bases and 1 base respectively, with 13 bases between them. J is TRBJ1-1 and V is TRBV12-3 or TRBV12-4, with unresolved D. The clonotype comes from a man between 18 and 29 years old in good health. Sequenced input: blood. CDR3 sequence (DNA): TGTGCCAGCACTCCTGGGCATAGGAACACTGAAGCTTTCTTT. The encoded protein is CASTPGHRNTEAFF.